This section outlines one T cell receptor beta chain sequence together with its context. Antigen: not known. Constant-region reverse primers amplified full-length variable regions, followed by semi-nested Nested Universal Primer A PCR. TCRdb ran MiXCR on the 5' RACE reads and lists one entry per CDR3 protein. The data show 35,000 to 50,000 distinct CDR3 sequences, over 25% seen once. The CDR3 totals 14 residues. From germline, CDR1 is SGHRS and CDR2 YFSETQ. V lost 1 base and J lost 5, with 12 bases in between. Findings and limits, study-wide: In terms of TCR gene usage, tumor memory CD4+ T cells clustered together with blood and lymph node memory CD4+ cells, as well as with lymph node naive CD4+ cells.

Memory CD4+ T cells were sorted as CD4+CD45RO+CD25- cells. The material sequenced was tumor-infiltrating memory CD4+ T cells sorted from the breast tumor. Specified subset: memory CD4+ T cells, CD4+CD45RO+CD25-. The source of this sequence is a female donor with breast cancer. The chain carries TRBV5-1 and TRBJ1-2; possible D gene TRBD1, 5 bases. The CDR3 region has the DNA TGCGCCAGCAGCTTGACGCGATCAGGGTATGGCTACACCTTC. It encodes CASSLTRSGYGYTF.